This T cell receptor beta chain was documented in a study of shared clonotypes between healthy human individuals. Produced via immunoSEQ multiplex PCR; TCRdb's table is partial and in-frame only. The sample has fewer than 550,000 clones; roughly 85% are singletons. This clone was seen a handful of times. The source material was PBMCs. The sequence derives from a woman in her 40s in good health. Some clones in this sample may be carry-over from other donors' samples.

CDR3 in DNA: TGCGCCAGCAGCGGTGGACTAGCGGGCTCCTACGAGCAGTACTTC. Amino acids: CASSGGLAGSYEQYF. The chain links TRBV5-1 to TRBJ2-7; 11 bases are a match to TRBD2. This CDR3 has 15 residues. Germline trimming cut 4 bases from V and 0 bases from J; bases unmatched to any gene: 3. Germline V CDR1 and CDR2: SGHRS, YFSETQ. Complete variable domain (other parts from reference TRBV5-1 and TRBJ2-7): KAGVTQTPRYLIKTRGQQVTLSCSPISGHRSVSWYQQTPGQGLQFLFEYFSETQRNKGNFPGRFSGRQFSNSRSEMNVSTLELGDSALYLCASSGGLAGSYEQYFGPGTRLTVT.